This TCR beta chain stems from a study of T-cell reconstitution after alpha-beta-depleted transplantation in children. General study findings and limits: Some patients owed their high day-60 TCRbeta diversity to surviving recipient T cells and thymic progenitors. Hyperexpanded clones declined; after one year, newly produced T cells mostly supplied diversity.

The CDR3 totals 12 residues. V lost 0 bases and J 3 bases, leaving 5 bases between the germline ends. The germline gives CDR1 SQVTM, CDR2 ANQGSEA. It was with unique molecular identifiers that the TCRbeta library was prepared. TCRdb re-derived calls from the PCR reads in MiXCR, one entry per CDR3 protein. Among some 600,000 distinct CDR3 sequences, roughly 13% were seen once, and the ten largest hold 2.2%. Regarding this clonotype: Antigen: not known.

The chain has TRBV29-1 and TRBJ1-1; D is ambiguous. The sequence was obtained from a male patient under 18 who had a stem cell transplant for acute myeloid leukemia, so the T cells may come from the graft donor. Sample: PBMCs, mostly from graft donor cells, taken 360 days after TCRalphabeta/CD19-depleted stem cell transplant. CDR3 in amino acids: CSVEDTYTEAFF. DNA of the CDR3: TGCAGCGTTGAAGATACCTACACTGAAGCTTTCTTT.